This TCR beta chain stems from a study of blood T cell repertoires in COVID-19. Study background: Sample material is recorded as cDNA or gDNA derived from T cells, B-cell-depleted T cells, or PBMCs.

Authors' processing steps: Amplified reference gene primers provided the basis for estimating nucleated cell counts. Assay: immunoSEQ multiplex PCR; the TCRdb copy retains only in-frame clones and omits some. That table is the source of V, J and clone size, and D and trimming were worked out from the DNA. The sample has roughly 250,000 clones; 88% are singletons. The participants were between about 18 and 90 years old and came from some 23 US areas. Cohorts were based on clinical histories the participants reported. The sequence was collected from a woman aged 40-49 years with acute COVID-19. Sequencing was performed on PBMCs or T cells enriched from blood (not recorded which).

The CDR3 loop reads CASSTSGNTGELFF. CDR3 nucleotides: TGCGCCAGCAGTACTAGCGGAAACACCGGGGAGCTGTTTTTT. J is TRBJ2-2 and V is TRBV10-1, with 8 nucleotides matching TRBD2. Germline assignment: CDR1 WNHNN and CDR2 SYGVQD (reference sequence). The CDR3 contains 14 residues. The V and J ends lost 5 bases and 2 bases, in that order; junction bases with no gene match: 1.